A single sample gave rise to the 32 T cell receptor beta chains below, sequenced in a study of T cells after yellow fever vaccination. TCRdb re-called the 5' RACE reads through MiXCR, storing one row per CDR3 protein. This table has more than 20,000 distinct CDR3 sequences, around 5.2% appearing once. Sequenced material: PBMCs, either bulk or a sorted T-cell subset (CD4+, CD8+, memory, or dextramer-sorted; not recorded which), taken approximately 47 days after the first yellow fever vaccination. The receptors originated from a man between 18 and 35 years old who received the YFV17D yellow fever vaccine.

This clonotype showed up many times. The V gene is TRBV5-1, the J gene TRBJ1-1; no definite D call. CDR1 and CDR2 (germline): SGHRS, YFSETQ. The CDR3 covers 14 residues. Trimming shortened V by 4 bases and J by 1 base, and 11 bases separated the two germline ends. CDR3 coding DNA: TGCGCCAGCAGCCCGGTTATAGGGAACACTGAAGCTTTCTTT. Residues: CASSPVIGNTEAFF. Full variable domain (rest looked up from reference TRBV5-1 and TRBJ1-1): KAGVTQTPRYLIKTRGQQVTLSCSPISGHRSVSWYQQTPGQGLQFLFEYFSETQRNKGNFPGRFSGRQFSNSRSEMNVSTLELGDSALYLCASSPVIGNTEAFFGQGTRLTVV.

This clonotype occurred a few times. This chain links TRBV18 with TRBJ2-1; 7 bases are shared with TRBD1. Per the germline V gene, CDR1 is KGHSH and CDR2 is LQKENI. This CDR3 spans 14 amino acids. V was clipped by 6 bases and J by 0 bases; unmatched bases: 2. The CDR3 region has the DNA TGTGCCAGCTCTGACAGGGCCTCCTACAATGAGCAGTTCTTC. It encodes CASSDRASYNEQFF.

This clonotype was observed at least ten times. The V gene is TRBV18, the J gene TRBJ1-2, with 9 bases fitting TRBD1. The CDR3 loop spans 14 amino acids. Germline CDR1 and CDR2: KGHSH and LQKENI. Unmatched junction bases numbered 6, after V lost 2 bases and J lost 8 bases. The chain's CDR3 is CASSPEGQGSGYTF. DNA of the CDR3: TGTGCCAGCTCACCAGAGGGACAGGGTTCGGGCTACACCTTC.

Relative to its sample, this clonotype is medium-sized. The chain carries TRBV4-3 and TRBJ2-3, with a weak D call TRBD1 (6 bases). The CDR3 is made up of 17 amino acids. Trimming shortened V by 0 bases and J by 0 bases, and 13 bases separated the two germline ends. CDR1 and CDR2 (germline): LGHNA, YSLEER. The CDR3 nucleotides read TGCGCCAGCAGCCAAGATTGGTCGACAGGCAGCACAGATACGCAGTATTTT. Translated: CASSQDWSTGSTDTQYF.

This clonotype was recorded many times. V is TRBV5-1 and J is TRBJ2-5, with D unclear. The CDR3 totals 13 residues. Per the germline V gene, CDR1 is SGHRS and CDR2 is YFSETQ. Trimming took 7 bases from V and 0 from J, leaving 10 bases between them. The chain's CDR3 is CASHDTYQETQYF. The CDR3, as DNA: TGCGCCAGCCACGATACGTACCAAGAGACCCAGTACTTC.

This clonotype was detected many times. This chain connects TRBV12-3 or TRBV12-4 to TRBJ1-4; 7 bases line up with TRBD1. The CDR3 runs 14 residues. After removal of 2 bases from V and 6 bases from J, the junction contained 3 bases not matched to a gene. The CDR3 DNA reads TGTGCCAGCAGTTTACGGCAGGGGGATGAAAAACTGTTTTTT. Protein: CASSLRQGDEKLFF.

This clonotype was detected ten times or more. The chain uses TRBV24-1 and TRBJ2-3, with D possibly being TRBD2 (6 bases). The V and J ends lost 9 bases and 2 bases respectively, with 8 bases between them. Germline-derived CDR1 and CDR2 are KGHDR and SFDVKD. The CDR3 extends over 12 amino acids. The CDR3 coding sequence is TGTGCCACCGGCGGGAACACAGATACGCAGTATTTT. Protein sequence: CATGGNTDTQYF.

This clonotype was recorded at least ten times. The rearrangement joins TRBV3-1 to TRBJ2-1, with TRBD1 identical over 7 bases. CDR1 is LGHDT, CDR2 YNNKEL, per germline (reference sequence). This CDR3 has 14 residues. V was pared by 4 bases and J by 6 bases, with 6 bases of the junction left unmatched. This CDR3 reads CASSPDRAPNEQFF. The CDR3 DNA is TGTGCCAGCAGCCCCGACAGGGCCCCCAATGAGCAGTTCTTC.

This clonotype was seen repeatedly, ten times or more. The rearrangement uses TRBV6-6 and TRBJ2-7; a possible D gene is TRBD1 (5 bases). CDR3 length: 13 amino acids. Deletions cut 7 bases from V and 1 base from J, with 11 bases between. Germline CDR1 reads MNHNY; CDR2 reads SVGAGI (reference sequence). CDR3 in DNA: TGTGCCAGCACGTCGGCAGGGTCCTACGAGCAGTACTTC. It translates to CASTSAGSYEQYF.

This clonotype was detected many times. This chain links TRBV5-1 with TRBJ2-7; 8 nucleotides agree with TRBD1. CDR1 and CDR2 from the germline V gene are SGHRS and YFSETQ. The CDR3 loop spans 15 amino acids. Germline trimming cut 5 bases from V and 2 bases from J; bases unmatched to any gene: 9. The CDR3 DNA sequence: TGCGCCAGCAGGGGGGCCGGGACAGGAACCTACGAGCAGTACTTC. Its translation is CASRGAGTGTYEQYF.

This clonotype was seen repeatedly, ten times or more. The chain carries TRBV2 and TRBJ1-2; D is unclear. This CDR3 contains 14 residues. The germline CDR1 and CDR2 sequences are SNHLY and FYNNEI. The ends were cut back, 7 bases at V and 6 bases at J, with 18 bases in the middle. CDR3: CASNPTDYGDGYTF. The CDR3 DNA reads TGTGCCAGCAACCCAACGGACTACGGGGATGGCTACACCTTC.

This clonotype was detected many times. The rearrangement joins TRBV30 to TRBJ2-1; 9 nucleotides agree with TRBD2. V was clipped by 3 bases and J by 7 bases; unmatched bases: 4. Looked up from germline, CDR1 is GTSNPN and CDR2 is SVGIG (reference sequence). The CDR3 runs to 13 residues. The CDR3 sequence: CAWRPSGINEQFF. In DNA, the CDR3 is TGTGCCTGGAGGCCTAGCGGGATTAATGAGCAGTTCTTC.

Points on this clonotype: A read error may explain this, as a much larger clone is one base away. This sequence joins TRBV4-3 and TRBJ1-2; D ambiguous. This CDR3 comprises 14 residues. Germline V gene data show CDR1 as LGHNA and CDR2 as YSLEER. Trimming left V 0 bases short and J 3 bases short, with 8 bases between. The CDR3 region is CASSQEAVYYGYTF. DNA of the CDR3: TGCGCCAGCAGCCAAGAAGCGGTGTACTATGGCTACACCTTC.

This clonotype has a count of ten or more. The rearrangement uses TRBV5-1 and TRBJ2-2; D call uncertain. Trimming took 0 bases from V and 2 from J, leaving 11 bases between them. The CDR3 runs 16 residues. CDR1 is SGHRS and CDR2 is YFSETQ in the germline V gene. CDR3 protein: CASSLVVGTNTGELFF. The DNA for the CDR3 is TGCGCCAGCAGCTTGGTGGTAGGAACCAACACCGGGGAGCTGTTTTTT.

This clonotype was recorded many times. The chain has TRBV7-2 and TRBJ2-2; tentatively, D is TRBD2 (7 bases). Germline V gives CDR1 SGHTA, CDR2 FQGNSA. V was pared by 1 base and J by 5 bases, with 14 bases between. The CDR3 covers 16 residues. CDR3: CASSLDGGANTGELFF. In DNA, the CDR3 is TGTGCCAGCAGCTTAGATGGGGGGGCTAATACCGGGGAGCTGTTTTTT.

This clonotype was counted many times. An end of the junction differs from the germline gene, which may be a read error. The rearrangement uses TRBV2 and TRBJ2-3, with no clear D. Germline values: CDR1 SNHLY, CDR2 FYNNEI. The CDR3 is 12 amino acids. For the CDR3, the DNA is TGTGCCAGCAGCGAAGGTTCAGATACGCAGTATTTT. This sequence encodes CASSEGSDTQYF.

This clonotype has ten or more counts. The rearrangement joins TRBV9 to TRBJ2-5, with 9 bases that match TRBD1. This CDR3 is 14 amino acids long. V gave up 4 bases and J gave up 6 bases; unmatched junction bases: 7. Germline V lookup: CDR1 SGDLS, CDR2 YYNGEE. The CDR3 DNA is TGTGCCAGCAGCACTGGACAGGGGAGGCAGACCCAGTACTTC. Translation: CASSTGQGRQTQYF.

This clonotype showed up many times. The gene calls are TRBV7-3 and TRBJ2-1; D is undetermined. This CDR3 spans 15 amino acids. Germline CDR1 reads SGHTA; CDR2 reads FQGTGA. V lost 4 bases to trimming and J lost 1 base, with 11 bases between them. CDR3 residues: CASSSEDRSYNEQFF. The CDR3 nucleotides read TGTGCCAGCAGCTCCGAGGACCGATCCTACAATGAGCAGTTCTTC. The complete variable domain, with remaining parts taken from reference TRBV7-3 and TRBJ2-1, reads GAGVSQTPSNKVTEKGKYVELRCDPISGHTALYWYRQSLGQGPEFLIYFQGTGAADDSGLPNDRFFAVRPEGSVSTLKIQRTERGDSAVYLCASSSEDRSYNEQFFGPGTRLTVL.

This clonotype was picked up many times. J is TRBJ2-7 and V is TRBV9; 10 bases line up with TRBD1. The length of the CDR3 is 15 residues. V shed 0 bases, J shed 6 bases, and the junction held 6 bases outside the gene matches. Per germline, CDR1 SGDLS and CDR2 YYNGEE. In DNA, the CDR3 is TGTGCCAGCAGCGTAGGGGGACAGGGGCTTCGCGAGCAGTACTTC. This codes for CASSVGGQGLREQYF.

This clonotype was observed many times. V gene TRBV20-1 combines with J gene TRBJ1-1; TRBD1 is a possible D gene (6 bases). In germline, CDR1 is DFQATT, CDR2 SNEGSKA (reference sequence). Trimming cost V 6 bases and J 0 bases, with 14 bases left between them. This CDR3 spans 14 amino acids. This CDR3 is CSARTVTMNTEAFF. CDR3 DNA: TGCAGTGCAAGGACAGTCACTATGAACACTGAAGCTTTCTTT.

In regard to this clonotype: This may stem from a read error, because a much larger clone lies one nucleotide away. The CDR3 coding sequence is TGCAGTGCCCCCACAAGGGGCTCAGCTAACTATGGCTACACCTTC. Encoded protein: CSAPTRGSANYGYTF. The V and J genes are TRBV20-1 and TRBJ1-2, with TRBD1 as a possible D gene (5 bases). Between the trimmed V and J ends, which lost 6 bases and 0 bases, there was a span of 17 bases. CDR1 is DFQATT, CDR2 SNEGSKA, per germline (reference sequence). There are 15 residues in the CDR3.

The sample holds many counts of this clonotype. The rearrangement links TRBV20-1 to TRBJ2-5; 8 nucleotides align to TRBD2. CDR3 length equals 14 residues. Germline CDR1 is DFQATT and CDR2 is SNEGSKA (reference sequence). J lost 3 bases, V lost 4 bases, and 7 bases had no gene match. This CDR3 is CSAMAAGVEETQYF. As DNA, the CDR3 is TGCAGTGCTATGGCAGCGGGGGTGGAAGAGACCCAGTACTTC.

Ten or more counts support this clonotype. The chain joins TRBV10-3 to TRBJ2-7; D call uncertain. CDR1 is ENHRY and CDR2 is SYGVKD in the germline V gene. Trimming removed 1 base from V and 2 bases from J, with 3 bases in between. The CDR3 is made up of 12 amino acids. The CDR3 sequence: CAISEFAYEQYV. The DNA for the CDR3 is TGTGCCATCAGTGAGTTTGCCTACGAGCAGTACGTC.

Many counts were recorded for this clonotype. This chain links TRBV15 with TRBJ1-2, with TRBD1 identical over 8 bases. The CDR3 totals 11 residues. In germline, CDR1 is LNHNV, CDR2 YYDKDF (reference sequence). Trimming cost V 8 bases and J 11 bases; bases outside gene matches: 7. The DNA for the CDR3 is TGTGCCACCTCCCGGGACAGGTTGTACACCTTC. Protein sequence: CATSRDRLYTF.

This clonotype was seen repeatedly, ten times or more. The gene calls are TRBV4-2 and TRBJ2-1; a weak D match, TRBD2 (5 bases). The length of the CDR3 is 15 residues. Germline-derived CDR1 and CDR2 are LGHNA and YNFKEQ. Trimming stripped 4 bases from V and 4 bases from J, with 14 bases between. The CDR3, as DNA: TGTGCCAGCAGCCCTAGTCAGGAGCGGTACAATGAGCAGTTCTTC. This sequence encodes CASSPSQERYNEQFF.

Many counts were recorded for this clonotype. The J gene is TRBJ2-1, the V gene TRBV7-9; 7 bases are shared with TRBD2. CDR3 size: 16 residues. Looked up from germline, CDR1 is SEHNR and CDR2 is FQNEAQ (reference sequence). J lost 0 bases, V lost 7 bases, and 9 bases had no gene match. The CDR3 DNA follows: TGTGCCAGCATCACACAGCGGGGAAGCTCCTACAATGAGCAGTTCTTC. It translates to CASITQRGSSYNEQFF.

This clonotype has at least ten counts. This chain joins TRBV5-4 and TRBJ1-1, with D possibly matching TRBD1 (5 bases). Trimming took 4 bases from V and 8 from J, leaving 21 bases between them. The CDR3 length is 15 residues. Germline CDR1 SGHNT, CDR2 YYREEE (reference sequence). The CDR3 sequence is CASSPTPGTATEAFF. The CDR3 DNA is TGTGCCAGCAGCCCCACCCCAGGGACGGCGACCGAAGCTTTCTTT.

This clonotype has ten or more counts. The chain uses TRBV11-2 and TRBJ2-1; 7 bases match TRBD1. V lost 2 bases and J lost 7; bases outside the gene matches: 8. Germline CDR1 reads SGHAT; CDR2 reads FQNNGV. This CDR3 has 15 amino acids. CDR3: CASSLWIVQGNEQFF. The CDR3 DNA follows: TGTGCCAGCAGCTTATGGATCGTACAGGGGAATGAGCAGTTCTTC.

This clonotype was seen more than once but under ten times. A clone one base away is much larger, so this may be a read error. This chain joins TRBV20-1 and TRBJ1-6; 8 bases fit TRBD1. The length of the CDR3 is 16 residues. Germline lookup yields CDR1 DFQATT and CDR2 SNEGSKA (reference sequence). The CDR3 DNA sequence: TGCTGTGCTAGGGTGACCTGGACAGGGACGGACTCACCCCTCCACTTT. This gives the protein CCARVTWTGTDSPLHF.

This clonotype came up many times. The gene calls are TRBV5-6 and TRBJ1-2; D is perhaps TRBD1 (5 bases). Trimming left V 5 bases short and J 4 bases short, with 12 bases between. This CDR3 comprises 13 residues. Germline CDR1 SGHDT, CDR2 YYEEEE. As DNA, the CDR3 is TGTGCCAGCAGGCTCCGGGGCAGCTATGGCTACACCTTC. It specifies CASRLRGSYGYTF.

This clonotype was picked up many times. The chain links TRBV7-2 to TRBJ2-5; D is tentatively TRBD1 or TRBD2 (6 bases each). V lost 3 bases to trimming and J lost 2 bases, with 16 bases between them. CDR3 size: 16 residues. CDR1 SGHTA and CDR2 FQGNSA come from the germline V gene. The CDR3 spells CASSFNGGRKQETQYF. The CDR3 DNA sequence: TGTGCCAGCAGCTTTAATGGGGGGCGGAAACAAGAGACCCAGTACTTC.

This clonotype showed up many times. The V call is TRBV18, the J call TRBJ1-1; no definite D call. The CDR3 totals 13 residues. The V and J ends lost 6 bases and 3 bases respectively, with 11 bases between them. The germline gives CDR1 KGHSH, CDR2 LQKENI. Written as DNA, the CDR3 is TGTGCCAGCTCCGAGGGAAGTGACACTGAAGCTTTCTTT. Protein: CASSEGSDTEAFF.